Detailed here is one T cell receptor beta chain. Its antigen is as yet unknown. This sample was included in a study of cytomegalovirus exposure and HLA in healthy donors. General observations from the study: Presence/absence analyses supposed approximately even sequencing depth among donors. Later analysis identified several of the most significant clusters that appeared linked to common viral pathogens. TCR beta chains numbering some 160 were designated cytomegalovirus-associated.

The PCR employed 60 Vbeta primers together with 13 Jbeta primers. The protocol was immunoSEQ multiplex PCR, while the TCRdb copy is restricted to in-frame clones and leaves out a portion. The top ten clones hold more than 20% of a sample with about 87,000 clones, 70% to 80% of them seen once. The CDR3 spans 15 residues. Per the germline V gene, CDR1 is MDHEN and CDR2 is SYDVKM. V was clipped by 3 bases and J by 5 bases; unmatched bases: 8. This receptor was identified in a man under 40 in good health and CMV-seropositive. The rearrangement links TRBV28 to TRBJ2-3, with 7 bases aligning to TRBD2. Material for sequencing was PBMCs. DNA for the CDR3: TGTGCCAGCAGTTTGGTTGCGGGAGACATAGATACGCAGTATTTT. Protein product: CASSLVAGDIDTQYF.